This TCR beta chain was captured in a study of cytomegalovirus exposure and HLA in healthy donors. Whole-study findings and limits: In a later analysis, DRB1 alleles had the most associated TCRs; HLA-C alleles the fewest. A prior analysis recorded that most TCR beta V segments were productive about 87% or about 30% of the time.

In regard to this clone: Its antigen is undetermined.

PCR was performed using 60 Vbeta and 13 Jbeta primers. Assay: immunoSEQ multiplex PCR; the TCRdb copy retains only in-frame clones and omits some. Here the sample spans fewer than 200,000 clones, about 77% being singletons. Regarding donors, all were healthy bone marrow donors. The germline V gene encodes CDR1 MNHEY and CDR2 SMNVEV (reference sequence). The CDR3 has 15 amino acids. Between the trimmed V and J ends, which lost 5 bases and 3 bases, there was a span of 17 bases. The rearrangement links TRBV27 to TRBJ2-7, with D possibly matching TRBD2 (5 bases). Specimen: PBMCs. This receptor was obtained from a man aged 25-45 years in good health and CMV-seronegative. The CDR3 sequence: CASSPEGSGFYEQYF. DNA of the CDR3: TGTGCCAGCAGTCCGGAAGGGTCGGGGTTCTACGAGCAGTACTTC.